The sequence of this TCR beta chain was determined in a study of cytomegalovirus exposure and HLA in healthy donors. Unmatched junction bases numbered 7, after V lost 4 bases and J lost 7 bases. CDR1 is SGHRS and CDR2 is YFSETQ in the germline V gene. The CDR3 totals 13 residues. Study results and limitations: Owing to their indistinguishability, certain V segments, notably TRBV6-2 and TRBV6-3, were excluded. An Asian-associated ancestry cluster reportedly showed fewer N-insertions than the approximately 700-donor mean in a later analysis. V- and J-gene trimming of TCR beta was linked (in a later analysis) to a missense DCLRE1C variant.

It was with 60 Vbeta and 13 Jbeta primers that the PCR ran. Libraries were prepared by immunoSEQ multiplex PCR; TCRdb keeps only in-frame clonotypes and omits some of them. The sample holds just over 150,000 clones, around 76% seen once. Remarks on this clone: Its specificity is unknown.

The V and J genes are TRBV5-1 and TRBJ1-2; 7 bases map to TRBD1. Sequenced sample: PBMCs. The TCR sequence derives from a female donor in good health and CMV-seronegative. The CDR3 bases are TGCGCCAGCAGCCCCGGACAGGACGGTGGCTACACCTTC. It translates to CASSPGQDGGYTF. Full variable domain (outside the CDR3, taken from reference TRBV5-1 and TRBJ1-2): KAGVTQTPRYLIKTRGQQVTLSCSPISGHRSVSWYQQTPGQGLQFLFEYFSETQRNKGNFPGRFSGRQFSNSRSEMNVSTLELGDSALYLCASSPGQDGGYTFGSGTRLTVV.